The present entry profiles one T cell receptor (beta chain) with its context. No antigen is known for it. The PCR ran on 60 Vbeta and 13 Jbeta primers. Produced via immunoSEQ multiplex PCR; TCRdb's table is partial and in-frame only. Altogether 200,000 to 300,000 clones are present, 82% being singletons, with the ten largest covering 5% to 6%. This sample is part of a study of cytomegalovirus exposure and HLA in healthy donors. The CDR3 is 15 residues long. J gave up 7 bases and V 4 bases, and 2 bases lay outside the gene matches. CDR1 is SGHVS, CDR2 FQNEAQ, per germline. Study outcomes and limitations: Many donors carried some public TCRs, although rarity characterized most TCR sequences.

Healthy bone marrow donors made up the cohort. The sequence was obtained from a woman aged 40 to 55 in good health and CMV-seropositive. J is TRBJ2-1 and V is TRBV7-8, with 15 bases lining up with TRBD2. Input material: PBMCs. CDR3 DNA: TGTGCCAGCAGCTCTGGGACTAGCGGGAGGAATGAGCAGTTCTTC. Its translation is CASSSGTSGRNEQFF.